These 15 T cell receptor beta chains came from one sample sequenced in a study of T cells after posttransplantation cyclophosphamide. A marrow graft followed busulfan-fludarabine conditioning, with cyclophosphamide on days +3 and +4. Method: immunoSEQ multiplex PCR; TCRdb's copy keeps in-frame clones and lacks some. This sample carries tens of thousands of clones, about nine tenths of them seen once, and the ten largest clones take around 2.3%. The sequenced sample was PBMCs, obtained 62 days after allogeneic stem cell transplant with posttransplant cyclophosphamide. These receptors were collected from a male patient between 60 and 69 years old who received an allogeneic stem cell transplant from a related donor and was CMV-positive. Some T cells may be provided by the graft donor.

V is TRBV6-6 and J is TRBJ2-7; TRBD1 might be the D (5 bases). V dropped 0 bases and J dropped 2 bases, with 8 bases sitting between them. The CDR3 has 14 residues. Germline V gives CDR1 MNHNY, CDR2 SVGAGI (reference sequence). CDR3 coding DNA: TGTGCCAGCAGTTACTCGGCAGGGCCCTACGAGCAGTACGTC. Protein: CASSYSAGPYEQYV.

The chain uses TRBV7-2 and TRBJ2-1, with TRBD1 matching over 7 bases. V shed 3 bases and J 15 bases; nucleotides not matched to a gene: 8. This CDR3 comprises 12 residues. CDR1 is SGHTA, CDR2 FQGNSA, per germline. The CDR3 loop is CASSFARDSGFF. CDR3 nucleotides: TGTGCCAGCAGCTTCGCGAGGGACAGTGGGTTCTTC.

The chain uses TRBV7-8 and TRBJ1-5; D gene unclear. CDR3 length equals 15 residues. Germline assignment: CDR1 SGHVS and CDR2 FQNEAQ. The V end was cut by 4 bases, the J end by 5 bases, with 15 bases between. In nucleotides, the CDR3 is TGTGCCAGCAGCTCCACGCCGGGAGGGTATCAGCCCCAGCATTTT. This gives the protein CASSSTPGGYQPQHF. The whole variable domain, remainder taken from reference TRBV7-8 and TRBJ1-5, is GAGVSQSPRYKVAKRGQDVALRCDPISGHVSLFWYQQALGQGPEFLTYFQNEAQLDKSGLPSDRFFAERPEGSVSTLKIQRTQQEDSAVYLCASSSTPGGYQPQHFGDGTRLSIL.

In regard to this clone: Other DNA sequences in this specimen translate into the identical CDR3. The rearrangement links TRBV5-6 to TRBJ1-1; no clear D gene. The CDR3 totals 13 residues. Trimming pared 3 bases from V and 0 bases from J, leaving 6 bases between. Germline V gives CDR1 SGHDT, CDR2 YYEEEE. The CDR3 nucleotides are TGTGCCAGCAGCTCGGTAGTGAACACTGAAGCTTTCTTT. This encodes CASSSVVNTEAFF.

The chain uses TRBV18 and TRBJ1-1; D unclear. The V end lost 9 bases, the J end lost 6 bases, and 17 bases lay between the germline ends. The CDR3 is made up of 13 amino acids. The V gene's germline CDR1 is KGHSH and CDR2 LQKENI. The CDR3 reads CASSPVVISEAFF. In DNA, the CDR3 is TGTGCCAGTTCCCCGGTGGTAATCTCTGAAGCTTTCTTT.

V gene TRBV27 combines with J gene TRBJ2-7; 8 positions agree with TRBD1. The CDR3 totals 13 residues. Germline V CDR1 and CDR2: MNHEY, SMNVEV (reference sequence). The V segment lost 5 bases and the J segment 2 bases; nucleotides outside the gene matches: 2. The CDR3 here is CASSVTGAYEQYF. For the CDR3, the DNA is TGTGCCAGCAGTGTGACAGGGGCCTACGAGCAGTACTTC.

Here the CDR3 DNA reads TGTGCCAGCAGCCAAGGGACAGGATCCTACAATGAGCAGTTCTTC. Translating it yields CASSQGTGSYNEQFF. This chain connects TRBV14 to TRBJ2-1; 7 bases agree with TRBD1. V lost 1 base and J lost 1; bases outside the gene matches: 1. The CDR3 runs 15 residues. Per germline, CDR1 SGHDN and CDR2 FVKESK.

The J gene is TRBJ2-2, the V gene TRBV19, with a tentative D call TRBD1 (6 bases). V lost 3 bases to trimming and J lost 0 bases, with 11 bases between them. The CDR3 consists of 16 residues. Germline CDR1 reads LNHDA; CDR2 reads SQIVND (reference sequence). The CDR3 coding sequence is TGTGCCAGTAGTATTCGTGAGGGGGCGAACACCGGGGAGCTGTTTTTT. Translation gives CASSIREGANTGELFF.

The rearrangement links TRBV7-2 to TRBJ1-1; D not certain. Trimming shortened V by 1 base and J by 10 bases, and 16 bases separated the two germline ends. The CDR3 is 14 residues long. Germline V lookup: CDR1 SGHTA, CDR2 FQGNSA. CDR3 in DNA: TGTGCCAGCAGCTTAGGGCTCCAGGAAGGACTAGCTTTCTTT. Residues: CASSLGLQEGLAFF. The full variable domain, with the rest looked up from reference TRBV7-2 and TRBJ1-1, is GAGVSQSPSNKVTEKGKDVELRCDPISGHTALYWYRQSLGQGLEFLIYFQGNSAPDKSGLPSDRFSAERTGGSVSTLTIQRTQQEDSAVYLCASSLGLQEGLAFFGQGTRLTVV.

V and J are TRBV7-9 and TRBJ2-5; 10 bases agree with TRBD1. The V gene's germline CDR1 is SEHNR and CDR2 FQNEAQ (reference sequence). Losses at the gene ends were 2 bases for V and 5 bases for J; bases not matched to a gene: 8. The CDR3 consists of 16 residues. CDR3 protein: CASSLPGTGAGETQYF. CDR3 DNA sequence: TGTGCCAGCAGCTTACCTGGGACAGGGGCGGGGGAGACCCAGTACTTC.

The chain uses TRBV5-4 and TRBJ2-2; tentative D call: TRBD2 (6 bases). Trimming removed 0 bases at V and 3 bases at J, with 9 bases between. The CDR3 contains 15 residues. Germline V CDR1 and CDR2: SGHNT, YYREEE (reference sequence). As DNA, the CDR3 is TGTGCCAGCAGCTTGGCCAGCGGGTACACCGGGGAGCTGTTTTTT. Encoded protein: CASSLASGYTGELFF. Looking up the rest from reference TRBV5-4 and TRBJ2-2 gives the full variable domain: ETGVTQSPTHLIKTRGQQVTLRCSSQSGHNTVSWYQQALGQGPQFIFQYYREEENGRGNFPPRFSGLQFPNYSSELNVNALELDDSALYLCASSLASGYTGELFFGEGSRLTVL.

The chain has TRBV6-5 and TRBJ1-3; D is ambiguous. CDR1 MNHEY and CDR2 SVGAGI come from the germline V gene. The V end lost 7 bases, the J end lost 3 bases, and 13 bases lay between the germline ends. The CDR3 sequence is 14 residues long. The CDR3 nucleotides are TGTGCCAGCATCGAGGGCGCGGATGGAAACACCATATATTTT. This codes for CASIEGADGNTIYF.

The J gene is TRBJ1-2, the V gene TRBV5-6; TRBD1 matches at 7 bases. CDR3 length: 11 amino acids. Germline CDR1 reads SGHDT; CDR2 reads YYEEEE. With V trimmed by 5 bases and J by 7 bases, 2 bases remained unmatched. The CDR3 DNA reads as TGTGCCAGCAGAGGGGGCTTTGGCTACACCTTC. Its protein is CASRGGFGYTF.

This chain connects TRBV9 to TRBJ2-3, with D unclear. Trimming cost V 2 bases and J 3 bases, with 10 bases left between them. The CDR3 consists of 14 residues. The germline CDR1 and CDR2 sequences are SGDLS and YYNGEE. CDR3 in DNA: TGTGCCAGCAGCGTCTGGGCAAAAACAGATACGCAGTATTTT. As protein: CASSVWAKTDTQYF.

The rearrangement links TRBV7-2 to TRBJ1-1, with TRBD1 matching over 7 bases. The V gene end was trimmed by 5 bases and the J gene end by 3 bases; junction bases not matched to a gene: 9. The CDR3 has 15 residues. Germline V CDR1 and CDR2: SGHTA, FQGNSA. In nucleotides, the CDR3 is TGTGCCAGCAGCAGACAGGGAATGGCGTACACTGAAGCTTTCTTT. Its protein product is CASSRQGMAYTEAFF.